This TCR beta chain came from a study of spatial heterogeneity in lung cancer. Study results and limitations: Counts of expanded intratumoral alpha and beta TCRs tracked tumor mutation counts.

With respect to this clonotype: Its antigen is undetermined. This beta chain is an unintended read in a library built for alpha chains; its size means little.

This CDR3 spans 18 amino acids. Germline CDR1 SGHTA, CDR2 FQGNSA. Unmatched junction bases numbered 16, after V lost 5 bases and J lost 5 bases. TCRdb re-analysed the 5' RACE reads in MiXCR, keeping a single row per CDR3 protein. The sample shows around 9,300 distinct CDR3 sequences, roughly 56% of them seen only once. Specified time point: sample taken at primary tumor resection. More than 70 TRACERx patients with early, untreated non-small cell lung cancer donated samples. This clonotype was obtained from a female donor with early-stage non-small cell lung cancer. The sample in question was lung tumor tissue, obtained at surgery. This chain links TRBV7-2 with TRBJ2-3, with 10 bases matching TRBD2. The chain's CDR3 is CASSPFVGAGGPRDTQYF. The CDR3 DNA is TGTGCCAGCAGCCCTTTTGTAGGAGCGGGGGGGCCGAGAGATACGCAGTATTTT.